This T cell receptor beta chain was found in a study of shared clonotypes between healthy human individuals. Study in general: Three plates were used per donor for CD4 naive, three for CD4 memory, two for CD8 naive and one for CD8 memory.

The donors were all Caucasian adults (living in Nashville, Tennessee). There are 15 residues in the CDR3. J lost 4 bases, V lost 4 bases, and 6 bases had no gene match. Germline loops: CDR1 MRHNA, CDR2 SNTAGT. TCRdb keeps only in-frame clones here, not all; method: immunoSEQ multiplex PCR. The sample yields about 700,000 clones, approximately 79% seen once. V is TRBV6-4 and J is TRBJ2-1; 8 nucleotides agree with TRBD2. The receptor's source is a young woman in good health. Specimen: memory CD4+ T cells sorted from blood. Subset described: CD45RA-negative fraction. CDR3 nucleotides: TGTGCCAGCAGTGTAGAGACTAGCGCGTACAATGAGCAGTTCTTC. Its translation is CASSVETSAYNEQFF.